A selection of T cell receptor beta chains follows, all from one sample in a study of beta chain features in type 1 diabetes. The table came from immunoSEQ multiplex PCR; TCRdb's copy has only in-frame clones and leaves some out. There are approximately 110,000 clones in the sample; approximately 37% occur only once, and 0.06% to 0.075% lies in the top ten. Input material: stem cell memory CD4+ T cells from blood. The receptors here all came from a woman under 30 in good health. Both conserved end residues are part of each CDR3. The order of the fields is V gene, D gene, J gene, clone size, CDR3 protein, CDR3 DNA. The D gene is left open where the match is weak. A clone size is listed for some rows: how often the clone was seen (once, few, many), or a class if it is expanded.

V gene: TRBV6-1
D gene: TRBD1
J gene: TRBJ1-2
clone size: .
CDR3 protein: CASIPGQGFSGYTF
CDR3 DNA: TGTGCCAGTATCCCGGGACAGGGGTTCTCTGGCTACACCTTC

V gene: TRBV4-3
D gene: .
J gene: TRBJ2-5
clone size: few
CDR3 protein: CASSQDLRVGETQYF
CDR3 DNA: TGCGCCAGCAGCCAAGATCTTCGGGTAGGAGAGACCCAGTACTTC

V gene: TRBV7-9
D gene: .
J gene: TRBJ2-3
clone size: few
CDR3 protein: CASSPSADTQYF
CDR3 DNA: TGTGCCAGCAGCCCAAGCGCGGATACGCAGTATTTT

V gene: TRBV19
D gene: TRBD2
J gene: TRBJ2-1
clone size: .
CDR3 protein: CASNLAGRSSYNEQFF
CDR3 DNA: TGTGCCAGTAACCTAGCGGGCCGGAGCTCCTACAATGAGCAGTTCTTC

V gene: TRBV28
D gene: TRBD1
J gene: TRBJ1-2
clone size: .
CDR3 protein: CASSPTGGAGGYTF
CDR3 DNA: TGTGCCAGCAGTCCTACAGGGGGCGCCGGTGGCTACACCTTC

V gene: TRBV7-2
D gene: .
J gene: TRBJ1-2
clone size: .
CDR3 protein: CASSLRVGANYGYTF
CDR3 DNA: TGTGCCAGCAGCTTACGGGTCGGGGCTAACTATGGCTACACCTTC

V gene: TRBV18
D gene: .
J gene: TRBJ2-3
clone size: few
CDR3 protein: CASSPPIDGPGQYF
CDR3 DNA: TGTGCCAGCTCACCACCGATCGATGGGCCAGGGCAGTATTTT

V gene: TRBV7-2
D gene: .
J gene: TRBJ2-3
clone size: .
CDR3 protein: CASRLTLARTDTQYF
CDR3 DNA: TGTGCCAGCAGGTTAACCCTAGCGAGAACAGATACGCAGTATTTT

V gene: TRBV28
D gene: TRBD2
J gene: TRBJ2-7
clone size: .
CDR3 protein: CASGELAGATSSYEQYF
CDR3 DNA: TGTGCCAGCGGGGAATTAGCGGGAGCCACTAGCTCCTACGAGCAGTACTTC

V gene: TRBV5-1
D gene: TRBD1
J gene: TRBJ1-5
clone size: few
CDR3 protein: CASSLGGQGHQPQHF
CDR3 DNA: TGCGCCAGCAGCTTGGGGGGACAGGGGCATCAGCCCCAGCATTTT

V gene: TRBV19
D gene: TRBD1
J gene: TRBJ1-5
clone size: few
CDR3 protein: CASSKRRHLTGIYQPQHF
CDR3 DNA: TGTGCCAGTAGTAAGCGGAGACACCTGACAGGGATTTATCAGCCCCAGCATTTT

V gene: TRBV7-9
D gene: TRBD1
J gene: TRBJ2-7
clone size: few
CDR3 protein: CASSRREQGAREQYF
CDR3 DNA: TGTGCCAGCAGTCGTCGGGAACAGGGGGCGCGGGAGCAGTACTTC

V gene: TRBV7-2
D gene: TRBD2
J gene: TRBJ2-3
clone size: .
CDR3 protein: CARTSGSGTDTQYF
CDR3 DNA: TGTGCCAGGACTAGCGGGAGTGGGACAGATACGCAGTATTTT

V gene: TRBV19
D gene: .
J gene: TRBJ1-1
clone size: .
CDR3 protein: CASSIGGSPLNTEAFF
CDR3 DNA: TGTGCCAGTAGTATAGGAGGGTCTCCTCTGAACACTGAAGCTTTCTTT

V gene: TRBV10-2
D gene: .
J gene: TRBJ1-1
clone size: .
CDR3 protein: CASRFPGVGTEAFF
CDR3 DNA: TGCGCCAGCAGATTTCCAGGGGTGGGCACTGAAGCTTTCTTT

V gene: TRBV2
D gene: TRBD1
J gene: TRBJ1-4
clone size: .
CDR3 protein: CASRTGTGNEKLFF
CDR3 DNA: TGTGCCAGCAGAACCGGGACAGGAAATGAAAAACTGTTTTTT